The clone carrying this TCR beta chain was detected only a few times. Its specificity is not known. The sample comes from a study of response to subunit inactivated influenza vaccine. TCRdb itself ran the RT-PCR reads through MiXCR, one entry per CDR3 protein. Here the sample spans around 760,000 distinct CDR3 sequences, approximately 15% being singletons. Points from the study as a whole: Few new T cells, the authors suggested, are recruited by each seasonal influenza vaccination.

This clonotype originated in a man in his fifties who received an inactivated influenza vaccine. Sequences were derived from PBMCs from blood, sampled around 14 days before vaccination.

CDR3 nucleotide sequence: TGCAGCGTTGACTCTGGGACAGCGCTGAACACTGAAGCTTTCTTT. This codes for CSVDSGTALNTEAFF. This chain links TRBV29-1 with TRBJ1-1; 7 positions agree with TRBD1. Germline V gives CDR1 SQVTM, CDR2 ANQGSEA. The CDR3 runs 15 residues. V shed 3 bases and J 0 bases; nucleotides not matched to a gene: 7.